The clone carrying this T cell receptor beta chain was observed a handful of times. Germline V CDR1 and CDR2: SGHRS, YFSETQ. The CDR3 has 15 residues. The junction had 8 bases not matched to a gene; V was cut back by 2 bases and J by 4 bases. Every TCR cDNA molecule carried a tag that served as a unique molecular identifier. TCRdb recomputed calls from the 5' RACE reads with MiXCR, one row per CDR3 protein. Here the sample spans around 2,900 distinct CDR3 sequences, more than 30% being singletons. This entry comes from a study of spatial heterogeneity in lung cancer. Time point indicated: sample taken at primary tumor resection. Unsorted whole RNA from tumor, nontumor lung or frozen PBMC underwent sequencing. The donors, about 74 patients with untreated early-stage non-small cell lung cancer, provided the samples.

The V and J genes are TRBV5-1 and TRBJ2-5; 7 nucleotides align to TRBD1. The sequencing here drew on PBMCs, taken at surgery. This TCR came from a male donor with early-stage non-small cell lung cancer. CDR3 sequence: CASSLDRDPRETQYF. DNA for the CDR3: TGCGCCAGCAGCTTAGACAGGGACCCAAGAGAGACCCAGTACTTC.